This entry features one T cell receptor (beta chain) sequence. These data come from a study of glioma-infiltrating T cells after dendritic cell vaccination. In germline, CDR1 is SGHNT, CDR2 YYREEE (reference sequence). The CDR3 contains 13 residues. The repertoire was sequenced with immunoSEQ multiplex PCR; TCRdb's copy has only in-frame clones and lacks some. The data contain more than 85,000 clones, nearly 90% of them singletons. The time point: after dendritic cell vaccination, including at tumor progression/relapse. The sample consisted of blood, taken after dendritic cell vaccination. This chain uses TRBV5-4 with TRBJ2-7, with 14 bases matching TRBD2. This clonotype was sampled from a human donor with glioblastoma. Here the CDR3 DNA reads TGTGCTATGGGACTAGCGGGGGACTACGAGCAGTACTTC. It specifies CAMGLAGDYEQYF.